The 19 T cell receptor beta chains listed next were all sequenced from one sample in a study of shared clonotypes between healthy human individuals (dated by TCRdb to about 2020). Libraries were built with the immunoSEQ multiplex PCR assay. Not all clones reach the TCRdb copy of this immuneACCESS table, which keeps in-frame sequences only. Checked studies attribute under half of the gap to unresolved V genes and leave the rest unexplained. The sample data list hundreds of thousands of clones, and about two thirds of these were observed just once. The ten largest make up 1.5% to 2% of the sample. Sequenced input: memory CD4+ T cells sorted from blood. Taken with the paper, the label for cell subset or site translates to: CD45RA-negative fraction. Receptors were obtained from a woman in her 30s in good health.

Of note for this clone: Only one base separates this from a far larger clonotype, so it likely reflects a read error. Other DNA sequences within the sample encode an identical CDR3. The V gene is TRBV2, the J gene TRBJ2-7; D not certain. The length of the CDR3 is 11 residues. V lost 3 bases and J lost 1, with 1 base in between. Germline lookup yields CDR1 SNHLY and CDR2 FYNNEI. For the CDR3, the DNA is TGTGCCAGCAGTGATTCCTACGAGCAGTACTTC. It translates to CASSDSYEQYF.

The rearrangement joins TRBV28 to TRBJ2-1; 10 bases map to TRBD2. Germline V gene data show CDR1 as MDHEN and CDR2 as SYDVKM. CDR3 length equals 17 residues. V gave up 5 bases and J gave up 8 bases; unmatched junction bases: 15. CDR3 in DNA: TGTGCCAGCAGTCCCGCTAGCGGGAGAAAGGTGGCCGATGAGCAGTTCTTC. Translating gives CASSPASGRKVADEQFF.

This clone was seen a few times. This chain links TRBV7-2 with TRBJ2-1; 8 nucleotides agree with TRBD2. With V trimmed by 7 bases and J by 6 bases, 11 bases remained unmatched. This CDR3 has 15 amino acids. Germline V gene lookup returns CDR1 SGHTA and CDR2 FQGNSA. The CDR3, as DNA: TGTGCCAGCACCTTCGGGGGGGCTCGCGGCAATGAGCAGTTCTTC. Its protein is CASTFGGARGNEQFF.

V and J are TRBV7-8 and TRBJ2-3; D is possibly TRBD2 (5 bases). V lost 5 bases and J 2 bases, leaving 11 bases between the germline ends. CDR3 length: 14 amino acids. The germline gives CDR1 SGHVS, CDR2 FQNEAQ. As DNA, the CDR3 is TGTGCCAGCAGCGCCGGAGGTTACACAGATACGCAGTATTTT. Encoded protein: CASSAGGYTDTQYF.

The chain recombines TRBV4-1 with TRBJ2-5; no firm D call. V lost 1 base and J 6 bases, leaving 9 bases between the germline ends. Per germline, CDR1 MGHRA and CDR2 YSYEKL. This CDR3 region has 13 residues. In DNA, the CDR3 is TGCGCCAGCAGCCAAGGGGTAGACAAGACCCAGTACTTC. Protein product: CASSQGVDKTQYF.

This chain joins TRBV28 and TRBJ2-3; D ambiguous. The CDR3 loop spans 14 amino acids. The V gene's germline CDR1 is MDHEN and CDR2 SYDVKM. The V and J ends lost 6 bases and 0 bases respectively, with 10 bases between them. The CDR3 DNA is TGTGCCAGCAGCATGACTTCGAGCACAGATACGCAGTATTTT. Translating gives CASSMTSSTDTQYF.

This clone was picked up a small number of times. A read error is possible here, since a much larger clone lies one base away. The sample has other DNA sequences that encode this CDR3 too. This rearrangement joins TRBV6-5 to TRBJ1-2, with unresolved D. V lost 8 bases and J lost 2, with 6 bases in between. CDR1 is MNHEY and CDR2 is SVGAGI in the germline V gene. This CDR3 region has 11 residues. The CDR3 DNA is TGTGCCAGCGGCCAGAACTATGGCTACACCTTC. Translated: CASGQNYGYTF.

The CDR3 region has the DNA TGTGCCAGCAGCCACCTGGGGGGAGAAAGCCACAATGAGCAGTTCTTC. It is translated as CASSHLGGESHNEQFF. This rearrangement joins TRBV5-4 to TRBJ2-1; D is possibly TRBD2 (6 bases). The germline V gene has CDR1 SGHNT and CDR2 YYREEE (reference sequence). V shed 4 bases and J shed 5 bases, with 19 bases lying between them. The CDR3 extends over 16 amino acids. Full variable domain (outside the CDR3, taken from reference TRBV5-4 and TRBJ2-1): ETGVTQSPTHLIKTRGQQVTLRCSSQSGHNTVSWYQQALGQGPQFIFQYYREEENGRGNFPPRFSGLQFPNYSSELNVNALELDDSALYLCASSHLGGESHNEQFFGPGTRLTVL.

This chain joins TRBV27 and TRBJ2-3, with no clear D. The CDR3 extends over 14 amino acids. Looked up from germline, CDR1 is MNHEY and CDR2 is SMNVEV (reference sequence). V was clipped by 6 bases and J by 2 bases, with 12 bases between them. The CDR3 is CASSPRRNTDTQYF. In nucleotides, the CDR3 is TGTGCCAGCAGCCCCCGACGGAACACAGATACGCAGTATTTT.

The chain employs TRBV6-5 and TRBJ1-2, with D perhaps TRBD1 (6 bases). Trimming stripped 1 base from V and 5 bases from J, with 17 bases between. This CDR3 comprises 16 residues. The germline gives CDR1 MNHEY, CDR2 SVGAGI. The CDR3, as DNA: TGTGCCAGCAGTTACTTTAAACGGACAGCAACTTATGGCTACACCTTC. Its protein product is CASSYFKRTATYGYTF.

Comment on this clone: The sample contains more than one DNA sequence encoding this CDR3. The chain is built from TRBV28 and TRBJ2-7; TRBD1 matches at 11 bases. The trim removed 5 bases at V and 4 bases at J, leaving 10 bases unmatched. CDR1 is MDHEN, CDR2 SYDVKM, per germline. The CDR3 consists of 16 residues. The CDR3 loop reads CASSGPGTGGSYEQYF. DNA of the CDR3: TGTGCCAGCAGTGGCCCCGGGACAGGGGGTTCGTACGAGCAGTACTTC.

This clone appeared a few times. The rearrangement links TRBV19 to TRBJ2-1, with TRBD1 as a possible D gene (6 bases). V shed 4 bases and J shed 0 bases, with 13 bases lying between them. The V gene's germline CDR1 is LNHDA and CDR2 SQIVND (reference sequence). The CDR3 loop spans 16 amino acids. The CDR3 reads CASSTQGYSSYNEQFF. CDR3 coding DNA: TGTGCCAGTAGTACCCAGGGGTATAGCTCCTACAATGAGCAGTTCTTC.

This chain links TRBV14 with TRBJ2-7; D gene unclear. CDR1 and CDR2 (germline): SGHDN, FVKESK. Between the trimmed V and J ends, which lost 4 bases and 3 bases, there was a span of 7 bases. CDR3 length: 12 residues. The CDR3 nucleotides are TGTGCCAGCAGCCTCTGGAACTACGAGCAGTACTTC. It codes for CASSLWNYEQYF.

The chain recombines TRBV28 with TRBJ2-7, with 11 bases identical to TRBD2. Trimming took 10 bases from V and 6 from J; bases not matched to a gene: 23. CDR3 length: 18 amino acids. The germline V gene encodes CDR1 MDHEN and CDR2 SYDVKM. CDR3 in DNA: TGTGCCAACCGTGTTAGCGGGAGGGCCACGCCCGTCTCGGGCGAGCAGTACTTC. Its protein product is CANRVSGRATPVSGEQYF.

The V call is TRBV2, the J call TRBJ2-1, with TRBD2 matching over 7 bases. Germline V gene lookup returns CDR1 SNHLY and CDR2 FYNNEI. The trim removed 7 bases at V and 3 bases at J, leaving 12 bases unmatched. CDR3 length: 16 amino acids. This chain's CDR3 is CASTRRLAANYNEQFF. DNA of the CDR3: TGTGCCAGCACCCGGCGACTAGCAGCTAACTACAATGAGCAGTTCTTC.

About this clone itself: Distinct nucleotide sequences in the sample also encode this CDR3. This chain links TRBV5-1 with TRBJ2-1, with D perhaps TRBD2 (5 bases). V was shortened by 4 bases and J by 1 base, with 12 bases between the two germline ends. Germline V CDR1 and CDR2: SGHRS, YFSETQ. The CDR3 spans 15 residues. Written as DNA, the CDR3 is TGCGCCAGCAGCCCGGACTCACAGTCCTACAATGAGCAGTTCTTC. Protein sequence: CASSPDSQSYNEQFF.

This CDR3 reads CASSPRGSWDEQYF. DNA for the CDR3: TGTGCCAGCAGCCCCCGGGGTAGTTGGGACGAGCAGTACTTC. The chain uses TRBV21-1 and TRBJ2-7; the tabulated D call, TRBD2, remains unverified against the DNA. TRBV21-1 is a listed pseudogene. This CDR3 has 14 amino acids.

In regard to this clone: Only one base separates this from a far larger clonotype, so it likely reflects a read error. Within the sample, other DNA sequences also encode this same CDR3. The J gene is TRBJ2-7, the V gene TRBV28; TRBD1 is a possible D gene (5 bases). The V gene lost 5 bases and the J gene lost 4 bases, with 6 bases spanning the gap. The CDR3 runs to 11 residues. CDR1 is MDHEN, CDR2 SYDVKM, per germline. The CDR3: CASSHRYEQYF. DNA for the CDR3: TGTGCCAGCAGTCACAGGTACGAGCAGTACTTC.

This clone came up a few times. This chain links TRBV7-8 with TRBJ2-6; maybe TRBD1 (5 bases). Germline CDR1 SGHVS, CDR2 FQNEAQ. This CDR3 spans 17 amino acids. V lost 0 bases and J 0 bases, leaving 9 bases between the germline ends. The CDR3 nucleotides read TGTGCCAGCAGCTTAGCGCTGGGGCCCTCTGGGGCCAACGTCCTGACTTTC. Its translation is CASSLALGPSGANVLTF.